The clone carrying this T cell receptor beta chain was found a few times. The antigen is undetermined. A UMI-containing oligonucleotide was joined by 3' ligation to the TCR cDNA template. Adult healthy volunteers gave 2.5 ml peripheral blood for whole-blood RNA. Input was about 1 to 1,100 ng of DNase-treated total RNA without cell sorting. V was trimmed by 4 bases and J by 4 bases, leaving 13 bases between them. The CDR3 extends over 14 amino acids. Germline loops: CDR1 LGHNA, CDR2 YSLEER. The source of the sample is a study of naive and memory T cell subsets. Ligated cDNA underwent four rounds of PCR with nested alpha and beta constant region primers and SP2. Blood and skin TCR RNA was reverse transcribed with alpha and beta constant primers. Via MiXCR, TCRdb re-called the 5' RACE reads, giving one row per CDR3 protein. The sample records some 60,000 distinct CDR3 sequences, more than 7.5% being singletons.

Findings of the study overall: The RNA method is potentially sensitive to activation and differentiation changes.

The receptor was isolated from a female donor in good health. The rearrangement links TRBV4-3 to TRBJ2-5; D is perhaps TRBD2 (5 bases). CDR3 residues: CASSLFASSETQYF. The CDR3, as DNA: TGCGCCAGCAGCCTATTCGCTAGCTCAGAGACCCAGTACTTC.